This T cell receptor (beta chain) stems from a study of cytomegalovirus exposure and HLA in healthy donors. In germline, CDR1 is SGHNT, CDR2 YYREEE (reference sequence). This CDR3 has 13 amino acids. With 4 bases removed from V and 5 bases from J, the gap between germline ends came to 13 bases. PCR primers comprised 60 Vbeta and 13 Jbeta primers. The table came from immunoSEQ multiplex PCR; TCRdb's copy has only in-frame clones and leaves some out. The sample lists roughly 150,000 clones, roughly 85% occurring once. The sequencing sample was made of PBMCs. This chain links TRBV5-4 with TRBJ2-7; a possible D gene is TRBD2 (6 bases). This sequence originates from a male donor in good health and CMV-seropositive. CDR3 nucleotides: TGTGCCAGCAGCCGGGACTGGGAGGACGAGCAGTACTTC. Residues: CASSRDWEDEQYF.